A single sample gave rise to the 10 T cell receptor beta chains below, sequenced in a study of neurological immune-mediated disorders. Time point meaning: longitudinal time-point 2. Using its own MiXCR run on the 5' RACE reads, TCRdb lists one record per CDR3 protein. The repertoire holds fewer than 60,000 distinct CDR3 sequences, with roughly 14% as singletons. The specimen sequenced was PBMCs. The receptor source for this set is a male donor with HTLV-1-associated myelopathy (HAM/TSP).

This clonotype was recorded at least ten times. The chain couples TRBV5-1 to TRBJ1-4; maybe TRBD1 (5 bases). Deletions cut 9 bases from V and 6 bases from J, with 18 bases between. The CDR3 length is 14 residues. Germline CDR1 is SGHRS and CDR2 is YFSETQ. The chain's CDR3 is CATRPGPTDEKLFF. The CDR3 coding sequence is TGCGCCACCAGACCGGGACCAACAGATGAAAAACTGTTTTTT.

This clonotype was seen repeatedly, ten times or more. This rearrangement joins TRBV5-1 to TRBJ1-2; D remains ambiguous. Germline assignment: CDR1 SGHRS and CDR2 YFSETQ. V dropped 5 bases and J dropped 0 bases, with 11 bases sitting between them. This CDR3 is 14 amino acids long. CDR3 DNA sequence: TGCGCCAGCAGTCTGGATCCCCCTAACTATGGCTACACCTTC. Protein sequence: CASSLDPPNYGYTF. Full variable domain (rest looked up from reference TRBV5-1 and TRBJ1-2): KAGVTQTPRYLIKTRGQQVTLSCSPISGHRSVSWYQQTPGQGLQFLFEYFSETQRNKGNFPGRFSGRQFSNSRSEMNVSTLELGDSALYLCASSLDPPNYGYTFGSGTRLTVV.

This clonotype has a count of ten or more. The V call is TRBV20-1, the J call TRBJ2-2; TRBD2 is a possible D gene (6 bases). The ends were cut back, 0 bases at V and 8 bases at J, with 16 bases in the middle. Germline V gene lookup returns CDR1 DFQATT and CDR2 SNEGSKA (reference sequence). The CDR3 has 15 amino acids. The CDR3 spells CSARDHRGGEGELFF. The CDR3 region has the DNA TGCAGTGCTAGAGATCATAGGGGCGGGGAGGGGGAGCTGTTTTTT.

The V and J genes are TRBV6-2 or TRBV6-3 and TRBJ1-1, with 10 bases that match TRBD1. This CDR3 region has 14 residues. V shed 6 bases, J shed 6 bases, and the junction held 7 bases outside the gene matches. Germline assignment: CDR1 MNHEY and CDR2 SVGEGT. As DNA, the CDR3 is TGTGCCAGCAGGTTTGACAGGGGGCTCGCTGAAGCTTTCTTT. It encodes CASRFDRGLAEAFF.

This clonotype has at least ten counts. The chain links TRBV20-1 to TRBJ2-2; 9 bases agree with TRBD1. The CDR3 runs to 14 residues. From germline, CDR1 is DFQATT and CDR2 SNEGSKA (reference sequence). The V and J ends lost 3 bases and 8 bases, in that order; junction bases with no gene match: 7. The CDR3 sequence: CSARKQGAAGELFF. The CDR3 DNA reads TGCAGTGCTAGGAAACAGGGGGCGGCTGGGGAGCTGTTTTTT.

This clonotype was detected many times. The rearrangement uses TRBV3-1 and TRBJ2-1, with D perhaps TRBD1 or TRBD2 (6 bases each). This CDR3 comprises 15 residues. Germline CDR1 reads LGHDT; CDR2 reads YNNKEL (reference sequence). Trimming took off 2 bases at V and 7 bases at J, with 15 bases between the two ends. CDR3: CASSQSPGARNEQFF. The CDR3 DNA is TGTGCCAGCAGCCAAAGCCCGGGGGCCCGAAATGAGCAGTTCTTC.

This clonotype was detected ten times or more. The chain has TRBV5-5 and TRBJ1-5; D unclear. In germline, CDR1 is SGHKS, CDR2 YYEKEE (reference sequence). The CDR3 is 16 residues long. With 4 bases removed from V and 5 bases from J, the gap between germline ends came to 19 bases. CDR3 sequence: CASSLGRTNTHQPQHF. The CDR3 nucleotides read TGTGCCAGCAGCCTAGGACGGACTAACACTCATCAGCCCCAGCATTTT.

In its sample, this clonotype was seen many times. The chain is built from TRBV18 and TRBJ1-1; no definite D call. With 3 bases removed from V and 0 bases from J, the gap between germline ends came to 11 bases. CDR1 KGHSH and CDR2 LQKENI come from the germline V gene. The CDR3 is 15 amino acids. The CDR3, as DNA: TGTGCCAGCTCACCCGAATGGAGCATGAACACTGAAGCTTTCTTT. Its protein is CASSPEWSMNTEAFF.

This clonotype is medium-sized. The chain joins TRBV5-6 to TRBJ2-1; 7 bases align to TRBD1. The CDR3 runs to 16 residues. Trimming took 2 bases from V and 2 from J; bases not matched to a gene: 7. The germline gives CDR1 SGHDT, CDR2 YYEEEE. The chain's CDR3 is CASSLQGRATYNEQFF. DNA of the CDR3: TGTGCCAGCAGCTTACAGGGGCGCGCAACCTACAATGAGCAGTTCTTC.

At least ten counts were recorded for this clonotype. The V call is TRBV12-3 or TRBV12-4, the J call TRBJ1-2, with 7 bases aligning to TRBD1. V dropped 5 bases and J dropped 7; count of bases not matched to a gene: 10. The CDR3 covers 14 residues. This chain's CDR3 is CASSVAGTVAGYTF. The CDR3 region has the DNA TGTGCCAGCAGTGTGGCTGGGACAGTGGCTGGCTACACCTTC.